The T cell receptor (beta chain) described here comes from a study of control samples from healthy donors and cancer patients. CDR1 is WSHSY and CDR2 is SAAADI in the germline V gene. Deletions cut 0 bases from V and 0 bases from J, with 9 bases between. The CDR3 extends over 15 amino acids. Data came from immunoSEQ multiplex PCR; TCRdb stores just in-frame clones and leaves some out. Of more than 95,000 clones detected, more than 80% appear once; the ten largest clones hold about 1.1%. V and J are TRBV10-2 and TRBJ2-7; perhaps TRBD2 as D (5 bases). Sample: PBMCs. The TCR originated in a woman aged 45-60 years with colorectal cancer. The CDR3 loop is CASSESERISYEQYF. In DNA, the CDR3 is TGCGCCAGCAGTGAGTCGGAGCGGATCTCCTACGAGCAGTACTTC.